The clone carrying this T cell receptor (beta chain) was detected ten times or more. Per the germline V gene, CDR1 is SGHRS and CDR2 is YFSETQ. V gave up 0 bases and J gave up 8 bases, with 21 bases separating them. The length of the CDR3 is 17 residues. The data belong to a study of blood T cells in healthy people across ages. Investigators took around 10 milliliters of peripheral blood from every donor. Alongside a J-beta primer mix, a sample-barcoded 5' primer served in a second PCR lasting roughly 7 to 12 cycles. TCRdb called the 5' RACE reads again in MiXCR, with one record for every CDR3 protein. Here the sample spans about 670,000 distinct CDR3 sequences, around 50% being singletons.

Material: blood. The genes are TRBV5-1 and TRBJ2-1; a weak D match, TRBD2 (6 bases). This TCR was sampled from a woman aged 80 or over in good health. The CDR3 reads CASSLGELRRGMDEQFF. CDR3 coding DNA: TGCGCCAGCAGCTTGGGGGAGCTAAGGCGGGGAATGGATGAGCAGTTCTTC. Variable domain in full (rest from reference TRBV5-1 and TRBJ2-1): KAGVTQTPRYLIKTRGQQVTLSCSPISGHRSVSWYQQTPGQGLQFLFEYFSETQRNKGNFPGRFSGRQFSNSRSEMNVSTLELGDSALYLCASSLGELRRGMDEQFFGPGTRLTVL.